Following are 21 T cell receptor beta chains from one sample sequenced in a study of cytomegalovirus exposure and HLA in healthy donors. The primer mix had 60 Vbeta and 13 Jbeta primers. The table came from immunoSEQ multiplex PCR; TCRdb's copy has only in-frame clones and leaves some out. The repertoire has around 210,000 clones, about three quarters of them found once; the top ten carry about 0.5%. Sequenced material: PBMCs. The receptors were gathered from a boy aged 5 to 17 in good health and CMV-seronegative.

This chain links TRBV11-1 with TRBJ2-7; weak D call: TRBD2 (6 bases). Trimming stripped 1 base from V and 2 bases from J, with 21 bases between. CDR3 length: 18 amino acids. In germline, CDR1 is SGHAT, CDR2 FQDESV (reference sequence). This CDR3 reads CASSLEPWPLGGAYEQYF. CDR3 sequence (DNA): TGTGCCAGCAGCTTAGAGCCTTGGCCCCTCGGGGGAGCCTACGAGCAGTACTTC.

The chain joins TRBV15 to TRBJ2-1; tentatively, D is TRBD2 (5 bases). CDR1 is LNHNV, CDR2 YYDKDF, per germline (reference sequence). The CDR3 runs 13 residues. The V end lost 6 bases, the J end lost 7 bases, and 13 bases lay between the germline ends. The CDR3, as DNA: TGTGCCACCAGACGGGTCAGCGGTAATGAGCAGTTCTTC. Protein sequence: CATRRVSGNEQFF.

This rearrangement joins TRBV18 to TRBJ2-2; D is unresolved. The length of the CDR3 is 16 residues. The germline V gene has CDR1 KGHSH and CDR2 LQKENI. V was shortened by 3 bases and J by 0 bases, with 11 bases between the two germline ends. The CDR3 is CASSPSLATNTGELFF. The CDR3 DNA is TGTGCCAGCTCACCCTCCTTGGCCACGAACACCGGGGAGCTGTTTTTT.

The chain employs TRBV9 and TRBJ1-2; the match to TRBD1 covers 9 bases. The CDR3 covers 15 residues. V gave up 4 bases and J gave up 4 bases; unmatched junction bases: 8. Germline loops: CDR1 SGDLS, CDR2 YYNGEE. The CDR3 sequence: CASSPRQGGIYGYTF. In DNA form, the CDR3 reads TGTGCCAGCAGCCCACGACAGGGGGGCATCTATGGCTACACCTTC.

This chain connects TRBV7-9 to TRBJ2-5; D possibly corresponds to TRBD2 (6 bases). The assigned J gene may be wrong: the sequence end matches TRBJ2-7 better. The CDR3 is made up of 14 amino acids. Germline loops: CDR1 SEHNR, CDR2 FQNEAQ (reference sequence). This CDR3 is CASSTGASIYEQYF. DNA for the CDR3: TGTGCCAGCAGCACGGGAGCATCTATCTACGAGCAGTACTTC.

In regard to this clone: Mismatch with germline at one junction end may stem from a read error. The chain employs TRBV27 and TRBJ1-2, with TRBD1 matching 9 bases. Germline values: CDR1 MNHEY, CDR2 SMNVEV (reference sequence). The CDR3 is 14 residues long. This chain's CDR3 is CASSLSGTGKGYPF. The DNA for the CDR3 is TGTGCCAGCAGTTTATCCGGGACAGGGAAAGGCTACCCCTTC.

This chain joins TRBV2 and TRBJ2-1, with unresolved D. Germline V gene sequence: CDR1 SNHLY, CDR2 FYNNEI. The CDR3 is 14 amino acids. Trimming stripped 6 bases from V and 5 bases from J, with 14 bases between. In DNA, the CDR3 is TGTGCCAGCAGCGACTGGATAATAAACAATGAGCAGTTCTTC. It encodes CASSDWIINNEQFF.

The CDR3 DNA is TGCGCCAGCAGCCTCATTAGTGATGAGCAGTTCTTC. As protein: CASSLISDEQFF. This sequence joins TRBV5-1 and TRBJ2-1; D unresolved. V lost 4 bases to trimming and J lost 8 bases, with 10 bases between them. Germline assignment: CDR1 SGHRS and CDR2 YFSETQ. The CDR3 loop spans 12 amino acids.

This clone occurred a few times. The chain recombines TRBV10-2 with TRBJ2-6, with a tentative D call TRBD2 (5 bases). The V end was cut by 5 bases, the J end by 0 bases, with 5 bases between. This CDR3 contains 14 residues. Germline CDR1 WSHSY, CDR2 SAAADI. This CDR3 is CASSRDSGANVLTF. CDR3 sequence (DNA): TGCGCCAGCAGTCGGGACTCTGGGGCCAACGTCCTGACTTTC.

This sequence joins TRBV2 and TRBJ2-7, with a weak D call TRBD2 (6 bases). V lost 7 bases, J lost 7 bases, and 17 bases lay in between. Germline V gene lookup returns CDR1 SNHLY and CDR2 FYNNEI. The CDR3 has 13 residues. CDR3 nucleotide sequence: TGTGCCAGCATGGGGTCAGCCGCGGGGGAGCAGTACTTC. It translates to CASMGSAAGEQYF. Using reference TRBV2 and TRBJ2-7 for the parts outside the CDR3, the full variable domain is EPEVTQTPSHQVTQMGQEVILRCVPISNHLYFYWYRQILGQKVEFLVSFYNNEISEKSEIFDDQFSVERPDGSNFTLKIRSTKLEDSAMYFCASMGSAAGEQYFGPGTRLTVT.

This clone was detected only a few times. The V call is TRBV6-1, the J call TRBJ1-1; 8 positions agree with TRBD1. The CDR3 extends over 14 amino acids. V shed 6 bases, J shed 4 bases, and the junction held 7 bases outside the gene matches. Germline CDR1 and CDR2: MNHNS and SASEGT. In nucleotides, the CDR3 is TGTGCCAGCAGGACAGGGGTTAGGAGCACTGAAGCTTTCTTT. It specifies CASRTGVRSTEAFF.

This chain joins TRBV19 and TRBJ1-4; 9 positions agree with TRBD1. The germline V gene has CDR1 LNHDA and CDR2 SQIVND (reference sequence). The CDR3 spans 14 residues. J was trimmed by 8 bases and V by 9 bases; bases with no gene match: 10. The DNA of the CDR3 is TGTGCCAGCAACGTACAGGGGGCGAGGGAAAAACTGTTTTTT. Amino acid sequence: CASNVQGAREKLFF.

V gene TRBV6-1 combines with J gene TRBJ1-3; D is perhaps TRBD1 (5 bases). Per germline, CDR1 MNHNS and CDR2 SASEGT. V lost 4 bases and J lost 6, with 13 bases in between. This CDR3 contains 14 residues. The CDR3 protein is CASSGQGGKNTIYF. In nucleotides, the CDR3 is TGTGCCAGCAGTGGCCAGGGTGGTAAAAACACCATATATTTT.

The CDR3 spells CASSRELAGDTQYF. The CDR3 bases are TGTGCCAGCAGTCGGGAGCTAGCGGGGGATACGCAGTATTTT. The gene calls are TRBV5-4 and TRBJ2-3, with 9 bases fitting TRBD2. Germline CDR1 SGHNT, CDR2 YYREEE (reference sequence). The ends lost 5 bases at V and 6 bases at J; junction bases unmatched: 7. The CDR3 has 14 residues.

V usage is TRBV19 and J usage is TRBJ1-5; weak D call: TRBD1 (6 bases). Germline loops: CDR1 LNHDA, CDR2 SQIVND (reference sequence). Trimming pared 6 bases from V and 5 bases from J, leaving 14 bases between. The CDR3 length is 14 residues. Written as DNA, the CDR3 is TGTGCCAGTAGCGGGACACCGAGCCATCAGCCCCAGCATTTT. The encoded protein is CASSGTPSHQPQHF.

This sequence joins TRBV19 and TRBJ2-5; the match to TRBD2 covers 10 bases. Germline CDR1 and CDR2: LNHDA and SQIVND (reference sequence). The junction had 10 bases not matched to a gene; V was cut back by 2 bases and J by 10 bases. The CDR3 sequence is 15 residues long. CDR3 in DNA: TGTGCCAGTAGTATAAGGAAAGAAATAGCGGGAGGCCAGTACTTC. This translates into CASSIRKEIAGGQYF. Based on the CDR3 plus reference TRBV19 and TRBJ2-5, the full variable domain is DGGITQSPKYLFRKEGQNVTLSCEQNLNHDAMYWYRQDPGQGLRLIYYSQIVNDFQKGDIAEGYSVSREKKESFPLTVTSAQKNPTAFYLCASSIRKEIAGGQYFGPGTRLLVL.

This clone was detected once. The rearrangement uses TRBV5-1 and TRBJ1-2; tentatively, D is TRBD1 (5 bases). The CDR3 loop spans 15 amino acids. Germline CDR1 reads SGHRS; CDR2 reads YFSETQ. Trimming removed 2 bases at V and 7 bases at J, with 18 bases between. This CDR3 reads CASSFPGLQYGGYTF. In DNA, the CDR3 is TGCGCCAGCAGCTTTCCAGGGTTGCAATATGGTGGCTACACCTTC.

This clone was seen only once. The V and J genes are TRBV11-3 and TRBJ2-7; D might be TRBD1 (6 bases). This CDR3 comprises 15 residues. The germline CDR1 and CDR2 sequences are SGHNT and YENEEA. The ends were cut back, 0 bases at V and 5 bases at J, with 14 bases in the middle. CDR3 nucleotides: TGTGCCAGCAGCTTAGACCCGGGACAAATCAACGAGCAGTACTTC. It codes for CASSLDPGQINEQYF.

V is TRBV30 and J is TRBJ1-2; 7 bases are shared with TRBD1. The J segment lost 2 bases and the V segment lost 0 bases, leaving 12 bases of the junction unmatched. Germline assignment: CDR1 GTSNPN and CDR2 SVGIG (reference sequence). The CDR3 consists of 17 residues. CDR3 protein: CAWSVRLSGGPNYGYTF. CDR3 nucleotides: TGTGCCTGGAGTGTACGACTCTCAGGGGGACCGAACTATGGCTACACCTTC.

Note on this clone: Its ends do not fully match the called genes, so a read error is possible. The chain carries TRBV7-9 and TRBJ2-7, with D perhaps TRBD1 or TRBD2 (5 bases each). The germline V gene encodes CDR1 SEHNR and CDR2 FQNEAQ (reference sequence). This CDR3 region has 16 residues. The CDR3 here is CSSGWPRQFPTYEQYF. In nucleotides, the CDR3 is TGTTCCAGCGGATGGCCGCGACAGTTTCCTACCTACGAGCAGTACTTC.

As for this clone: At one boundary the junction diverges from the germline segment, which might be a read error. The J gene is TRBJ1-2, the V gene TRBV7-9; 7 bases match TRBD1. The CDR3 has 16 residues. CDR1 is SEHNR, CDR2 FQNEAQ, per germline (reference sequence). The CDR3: CSSRQIGTATNYGYTF. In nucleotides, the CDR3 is TGTTCCAGCAGACAAATTGGGACAGCGACTAACTATGGCTACACCTTC.